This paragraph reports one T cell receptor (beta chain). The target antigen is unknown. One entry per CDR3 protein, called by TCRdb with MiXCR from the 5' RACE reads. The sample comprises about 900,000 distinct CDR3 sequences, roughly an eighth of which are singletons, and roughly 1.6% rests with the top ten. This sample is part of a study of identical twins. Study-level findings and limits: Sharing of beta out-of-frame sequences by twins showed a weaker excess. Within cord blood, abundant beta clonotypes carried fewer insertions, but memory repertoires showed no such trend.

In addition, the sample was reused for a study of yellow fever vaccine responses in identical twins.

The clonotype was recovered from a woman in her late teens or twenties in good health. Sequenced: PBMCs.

The DNA of the CDR3 is TGCGCCAGCAGCTCGACAGGGGAAAATTCACCCCTCCACTTT. Translated: CASSSTGENSPLHF. This chain connects TRBV5-1 to TRBJ1-6, with 8 bases fitting TRBD1. Germline loops: CDR1 SGHRS, CDR2 YFSETQ. V shed 3 bases, J shed 7 bases, and the junction held 3 bases outside the gene matches. The CDR3 extends over 14 amino acids.